This T cell receptor (beta chain) was recorded in a study of cytomegalovirus exposure and HLA in healthy donors. Points on this clone: Its antigen remains unknown.

Whole-study results and caveats: HLA alleles showed associations with around 15,000 TCR beta sequences in a later analysis, at a 0.05 false discovery rate. Later analysis demonstrated an association between a missense DCLRE1C variant and TCR beta V- and J-gene trimming. Diagnosis of cytomegalovirus status made by the classifier reportedly showed high specificity and sensitivity. Overall, approximately 150 TCR beta chains were annotated as cytomegalovirus-associated.

It was with 60 Vbeta and 13 Jbeta primers that the PCR ran. Sequenced by immunoSEQ multiplex PCR; TCRdb stores in-frame clones only, minus some. The sample consists of under 200,000 clones, about 77% of them appearing once. The TCR originated in a young man in good health and CMV-seronegative. The sample consisted of PBMCs.

The CDR3 sequence is CASSETVLNTEAFF. The CDR3, as DNA: TGTGCCAGCAGTGAAACAGTGTTGAACACTGAAGCTTTCTTT. The chain uses TRBV2 and TRBJ1-1, with D unclear. Trimming pared 2 bases from V and 0 bases from J, leaving 7 bases between. The CDR3 sequence is 14 residues long. Germline CDR1 reads SNHLY; CDR2 reads FYNNEI.